This T cell receptor beta chain was identified in a study of spatial heterogeneity in lung cancer (dated by TCRdb to between 2017 and 2020). Describing the broader study: Beta-chain transcripts were consistently detected in greater numbers than alpha-chain transcripts, which likely reflects a higher abundance of beta-chain transcripts. In the raw uncorrected reads, each unique combination of TCR and UMI appeared on average more than ten times. The study quantitatively compared TCR alpha and beta repertoires across multiple tumor regions, matched nontumor lung and blood in non-small cell lung cancer. Nonsynonymous mutation counts, determined by whole-exome sequencing of tumor tissue, were related to features of the TCR repertoire. At surgery, over 200 tumor regions, 61 to 65 matched nontumor lung samples and 56 PBMC samples were TCR-sequenced for both alpha and beta chains. The full study reports these points: Ubiquitous expanded tumor TCRs were found in blood more often at tumor resection than at routine follow-up. Confirming at a functional level the hypothesis that regional TCRs recognize regional mutations was considered to require additional single-cell paired TCR alpha and beta sequencing.

Many counts were recorded for this clonotype. Its binding antigen is unknown. The sample holds no much larger clone one base away, and base qualities are not on file. Library construction relied on 5' RACE. Data came from a NextSeq 500. In the TCR library protocol, a unique molecular identifier was attached to each TCR cDNA molecule so that PCR and sequencing errors could be corrected. Turning to the authors' computational methods: Decombinator tools were used for TCR identification, UMI-based error correction and CDR3 extraction. TCRs above a frequency of 2 per 1,000, corresponding to the top 1% of the tumor frequency distribution, were defined as expanded. Renyi diversity was computed with the R vegan package after each repertoire had been subsampled 100 times to 5,000 TCRs. To build CDR3 similarity networks, amino acid triplet string-kernel similarity was used, and CDR3s were connected when their pairwise similarity was above 0.82. Using fastp at Q25 and MiXCR, TCRdb reprocessed the public reads and kept productive beta chains. For every CDR3 protein sequence, its rows merge into one entry that carries the most common genes and DNA. It is TCRdb's table, rather than the study itself, that gives the V and J calls and clone size. The sample table contains 40,000 to 45,000 distinct CDR3 sequences; only one count was recorded for roughly 15% of them. The ten most abundant clones make up 50% to 65% of the sample.

Explained via the paper, the time point label denotes: sample taken at primary tumor resection. Whole RNA extracted from tumor and nontumor lung tissue, or from cryopreserved PBMC samples, was used for TCR sequencing without cell sorting. Samples were obtained from 72 patients with early-stage, untreated non-small cell lung cancer from the lung TRACERx cohort. Only patients for whom sufficient RNA was available from at least two tumor regions were selected for TCR sequencing. The input for sequencing was PBMCs, taken at surgery. The origin of this receptor is a male donor with early-stage non-small cell lung cancer.

The CDR3 reads as follows: CASSFLAGPSYNEQFF. The nucleotide sequence is given as TGTGCCAGCAGCTTTCTAGCGGGGCCCTCCTACAATGAGCAGTTCTTC. The chain couples TRBV7-2 to TRBJ2-1; TRBD2 aligns with 9 central bases. CDR1 and CDR2 (SGHTA, FQGNSA) derive from the germline V gene. V is trimmed back by 3 bases and J by 0 bases, and the junction contains 3 bases that no gene match accounts for. From cysteine to phenylalanine, the CDR3 is 16 amino acids long. The entry retains the CDR3 DNA only, 48 bases that are in frame from base 1.